These T cell receptor beta chains were read from a single sample in a study of T-cell reconstitution after alpha-beta-depleted transplantation in children. Using its own MiXCR run on the PCR reads, TCRdb lists one record per CDR3 protein. The sample carries hundreds of thousands of distinct CDR3 sequences, about an eighth recorded once. The sample consisted of PBMCs, taken before TCRalphabeta/CD19-depleted stem cell transplant. These receptors originate from a girl aged 2 to 9 with congenital amegakaryocytic thrombocytopenia, due to receive a stem cell transplant. Both conserved end residues are part of each CDR3. A D gene is named only where the DNA matches it firmly. Some rows have no size entry. The others give once, few or many, or a class for an expanded clone.

NA	TRBD2	TRBV11-1	TRBJ2-6	CASSLVSMREGLGSGANVLTF	TGTGCCAGCAGCTTAGTATCGATGCGGGAGGGCCTTGGGTCTGGGGCCAACGTCCTGACTTTC
NA	TRBD1	TRBV20-1	TRBJ2-2	CSGDRGSGELFF	TGCAGTGGAGACAGGGGGTCCGGGGAGCTGTTTTTT
NA	TRBD2	TRBV20-1	TRBJ2-7	CSAILAGGNEQYF	TGCAGTGCTATACTAGCGGGAGGGAACGAGCAGTACTTC
many	NA	TRBV27	TRBJ2-7	CASSPLQSKSSYEQYF	TGTGCCAGCAGTCCACTCCAATCCAAAAGCTCCTACGAGCAGTACTTC
many	NA	TRBV6-5	TRBJ1-1	CASSYFVSGENTEAFF	TGTGCCAGCAGTTACTTTGTTTCCGGGGAAAACACTGAAGCTTTCTTT
few	NA	TRBV28	TRBJ1-5	CASQPEDRAYSNQPQHF	TGTGCCAGCCAACCGGAGGACAGAGCTTATAGCAATCAGCCCCAGCATTTT
few	TRBD2	TRBV28	TRBJ2-3	CASGGVGSGITDTQYF	TGTGCCAGCGGGGGTGTTGGTAGCGGGATCACAGATACGCAGTATTTT
many	NA	TRBV15	TRBJ2-5	CATSRVRQETQYF	TGTGCCACCAGCAGAGTTCGCCAAGAGACCCAGTACTTC
many	NA	TRBV12-3/TRBV12-4	TRBJ2-5	CASSFRRGAETQYF	TGTGCCAGCAGTTTTCGGAGGGGAGCAGAGACCCAGTACTTC
many	NA	TRBV7-6	TRBJ2-3	CASSLAGGTDTQYF	TGTGCCAGCAGCTTAGCGGGAGGCACAGATACGCAGTATTTT
NA	NA	TRBV29-1	TRBJ2-6	CSVVETGANVLTF	TGCAGCGTCGTTGAAACTGGGGCCAACGTCCTGACTTTC
few	NA	TRBV29-1	TRBJ2-5	CSVAKGGNGETQYF	TGCAGCGTTGCCAAAGGGGGGAACGGAGAGACCCAGTACTTC
many	NA	TRBV29-1	TRBJ2-1	CSVEDPWTKEADNEQFF	TGCAGCGTTGAAGATCCGTGGACTAAAGAAGCCGACAATGAGCAGTTCTTC
many	TRBD2	TRBV6-4	TRBJ2-1	CASSDSPAGGNEQFF	TGTGCCAGCAGTGACTCCCCAGCGGGAGGGAATGAGCAGTTCTTC
many	TRBD2	TRBV29-1	TRBJ2-2	CSANLAVNTGELFF	TGCAGCGCCAATCTAGCGGTGAACACCGGGGAGCTGTTTTTT
many	NA	TRBV28	TRBJ2-7	CASSLTPGYEQYF	TGTGCCAGCAGTCTAACTCCAGGCTACGAGCAGTACTTC
NA	TRBD1	TRBV7-6	TRBJ2-1	CASSSTGTVHNEQFF	TGTGCCAGCAGCTCGACCGGGACAGTTCACAATGAGCAGTTCTTC
NA	TRBD2	TRBV20-1	TRBJ2-2	CSARKTSRGGGELFF	TGCAGTGCTAGAAAGACTAGCCGAGGCGGCGGGGAGCTGTTTTTT
few	NA	TRBV20-1	TRBJ2-7	CSASTGDTYEQYF	TGCAGTGCTAGTACTGGCGATACCTACGAGCAGTACTTC
few	NA	TRBV20-1	TRBJ2-3	CSASVFTDTQYF	TGCAGTGCTAGTGTTTTCACAGATACGCAGTATTTT
few	TRBD2	TRBV6-5	TRBJ2-3	CASSYSQTSGAQYF	TGTGCCAGCAGTTACTCCCAGACTAGCGGTGCGCAGTATTTT
many	NA	TRBV7-6	TRBJ2-7	CASSLAGSGEQYF	TGTGCCAGCAGCTTGGCAGGGTCAGGCGAGCAGTACTTC
few	TRBD2	TRBV29-1	TRBJ2-1	CSADRTSISNEQFF	TGCAGCGCCGATCGGACTAGTATCAGCAATGAGCAGTTCTTC
NA	NA	TRBV2	TRBJ2-3	CASSEETPDTQYF	TGTGCCAGCAGTGAAGAAACCCCCGATACGCAGTATTTT